Sequencing of this T cell receptor beta chain was carried out in a study of shared clonotypes between healthy human individuals. Regarding the study as a whole: Researchers found naive subsets generally carried larger estimated richness than memory subsets.

Comment on this clone: What it recognizes is unknown.

Genomic DNA per cell subset filled all wells of several immunoSEQ plates. Method: immunoSEQ multiplex PCR; TCRdb's copy keeps in-frame clones and lacks some. The repertoire includes around 1,900,000 clones, approximately 92% of them detected once, and about 1.6% sits in the top ten. V was pared by 7 bases and J by 3 bases, with 14 bases of the junction left unmatched. Looked up from germline, CDR1 is MDHEN and CDR2 is SYDVKM. The CDR3 length is 16 residues. Positively selected for CCR7, the CD45RO-negative cells used as naive CD8 cells excluded terminally differentiated effector memory CD45RA+ cells.

The material sequenced was naive CD8+ T cells from PBMCs. The source is a man aged 18 to 29 in good health. Some clones in this sample may be carry-over from other donors' samples. V is TRBV28 and J is TRBJ1-1; 7 positions agree with TRBD1. CDR3 DNA: TGTGCCAGCACTCAGACAGGGTTCGGGAAGGACACTGAAGCTTTCTTT. Its protein is CASTQTGFGKDTEAFF.